Shown below are 22 T cell receptor beta chains from a single sample sequenced in a study of T cell repertoires in cytomegalovirus infection. TCRdb fed the reads into MiXCR, producing one record per CDR3 protein. The sample holds 55,000 to 70,000 distinct CDR3 sequences, 20% to 25% seen once. These receptors have no identified antigens. Sequenced sample: PBMCs, sequenced either directly or after in vitro stimulation (not recorded which). The receptors were gathered from a human donor in good health (CMV status not recorded). Some clones in this sample may be carry-over from other donors' samples.

This chain links TRBV12-3 or TRBV12-4 with TRBJ2-1; 7 bases map to TRBD2. The CDR3 runs 13 residues. Trimming at V came to 1 base and at J to 12 bases, leaving 6 bases not matched to a gene. The CDR3 region is CASSLGGRAGQFF. CDR3 bases: TGTGCCAGCAGTTTAGGGGGGAGGGCCGGGCAGTTCTTC.

The chain links TRBV27 to TRBJ1-3, with no clear D. Looked up from germline, CDR1 is MNHEY and CDR2 is SMNVEV (reference sequence). Trimming cost V 7 bases and J 2 bases, with 12 bases left between them. The CDR3 is 14 residues long. CDR3 in DNA: TGTGCCAGCATTAAGGGTAAAGCTGGAAACACCATATATTTT. This gives the protein CASIKGKAGNTIYF.

This clonotype was seen repeatedly, ten times or more. The chain has TRBV7-8 and TRBJ2-3; tentatively, D is TRBD2 (6 bases). The CDR3 sequence is 18 residues long. Germline CDR1 is SGHVS and CDR2 is FQNEAQ. V gave up 3 bases and J gave up 0 bases, with 19 bases separating them. The CDR3 coding sequence is TGTGCCAGCAGCTTGAGTAGTTGGGGGGTTAAGAGCACAGATACGCAGTATTTT. Encoded protein: CASSLSSWGVKSTDTQYF. The variable domain in full, completed from reference TRBV7-8 and TRBJ2-3, reads GAGVSQSPRYKVAKRGQDVALRCDPISGHVSLFWYQQALGQGPEFLTYFQNEAQLDKSGLPSDRFFAERPEGSVSTLKIQRTQQEDSAVYLCASSLSSWGVKSTDTQYFGPGTRLTVL.

This chain joins TRBV15 and TRBJ2-6, with 7 bases aligning to TRBD1. With V trimmed by 1 base and J by 1 base, 4 bases remained unmatched. The CDR3 has 17 amino acids. Per germline, CDR1 LNHNV and CDR2 YYDKDF (reference sequence). The CDR3 reads CATSRGPGQSGANVLTF. In nucleotides, the CDR3 is TGTGCCACCAGCAGAGGACCGGGACAGTCTGGGGCCAACGTCCTGACTTTC. The whole variable domain, remainder taken from reference TRBV15 and TRBJ2-6, is DAMVIQNPRYQVTQFGKPVTLSCSQTLNHNVMYWYQQKSSQAPKLLFHYYDKDFNNEADTPDNFQSRRPNTSFCFLDIRSPGLGDTAMYLCATSRGPGQSGANVLTFGAGSRLTVL.

This clonotype has ten or more counts. The gene calls are TRBV7-9 and TRBJ2-2; D possibly corresponds to TRBD2 (5 bases). The CDR3 is 13 residues long. V was clipped by 5 bases and J by 3 bases, with 7 bases between them. Germline CDR1 reads SEHNR; CDR2 reads FQNEAQ (reference sequence). CDR3 in amino acids: CASSDYYTGELFF. The CDR3, as DNA: TGTGCCAGCAGCGACTATTACACCGGGGAGCTGTTTTTT.

The chain couples TRBV11-3 to TRBJ2-1; 11 bases are a match to TRBD2. Germline CDR1 and CDR2: SGHNT and YENEEA. V trimming: 1 base; J trimming: 11 bases; junction bases outside the gene matches: 4. The CDR3 covers 14 residues. The CDR3 here is CASSLVPSGGQQFF. CDR3 DNA: TGTGCCAGCAGCTTAGTTCCTAGCGGGGGGCAGCAGTTCTTC.

This clonotype has just a few counts. The genes are TRBV27 and TRBJ2-7, with TRBD1 matching 9 bases. J lost 4 bases, V lost 6 bases, and 10 bases had no gene match. Germline CDR1 and CDR2: MNHEY and SMNVEV (reference sequence). This CDR3 has 15 amino acids. The DNA for the CDR3 is TGTGCCAGCAGCATCCTGGGACAGGGCCCTTACGAGCAGTACTTC. It codes for CASSILGQGPYEQYF.

The chain has TRBV5-1 and TRBJ2-2; 9 nucleotides match TRBD1. V was clipped by 7 bases and J by 5 bases; unmatched bases: 6. Germline CDR1 SGHRS, CDR2 YFSETQ. The CDR3 totals 14 residues. CDR3: CASGRQGGTGELFF. The DNA of the CDR3 is TGCGCCAGCGGAAGACAGGGGGGGACCGGGGAGCTGTTTTTT.

V is TRBV29-1 and J is TRBJ2-7; maybe TRBD1 (6 bases). Germline-derived CDR1 and CDR2 are SQVTM and ANQGSEA. Trimming cost V 4 bases and J 0 bases, with 16 bases left between them. The CDR3 spans 15 residues. As DNA, the CDR3 is TGCAGCGTTGCTCTGTGGGACAAAAGCTCCTACGAGCAGTACTTC. This codes for CSVALWDKSSYEQYF.

V and J are TRBV5-3 and TRBJ2-3; 13 bases fit TRBD2. TRBV5-3 is sorted into the ORF group, with uncertain function. V lost 8 bases to trimming and J lost 2 bases; unmatched junction nucleotides: 8. The CDR3 is made up of 16 amino acids. The CDR3 loop is CASSGGLAGVTDTQYF. In DNA, the CDR3 is TGTGCCAGCAGCGGCGGACTAGCGGGAGTCACAGATACGCAGTATTTT.

This clonotype was detected only a few times. The rearrangement joins TRBV19 to TRBJ2-1, with 8 bases fitting TRBD2. The CDR3 consists of 17 residues. The germline V gene has CDR1 LNHDA and CDR2 SQIVND (reference sequence). V was clipped by 10 bases and J by 12 bases; unmatched bases: 26. The CDR3 reads CATLAGETGTSRWGQFF. The CDR3 coding sequence is TGTGCCACCCTCGCGGGGGAGACCGGGACTAGTAGGTGGGGGCAGTTCTTC. The full variable domain, rest sourced from reference TRBV19 and TRBJ2-1, is DGGITQSPKYLFRKEGQNVTLSCEQNLNHDAMYWYRQDPGQGLRLIYYSQIVNDFQKGDIAEGYSVSREKKESFPLTVTSAQKNPTAFYLCATLAGETGTSRWGQFFGPGTRLTVL.

This clonotype was recorded a few times. The chain has TRBV12-3 or TRBV12-4 and TRBJ2-1; the D gene could be TRBD1 or TRBD2 (5 bases each). V gave up 6 bases and J gave up 8 bases, with 11 bases separating them. The CDR3 sequence is 12 residues long. This CDR3 reads CASSPWDDEQFF. The CDR3 DNA reads as TGTGCCAGCAGCCCCTGGGACGATGAGCAGTTCTTC.

This clonotype turned up a few times. This chain connects TRBV20-1 to TRBJ2-5, with D unresolved. Germline V gives CDR1 DFQATT, CDR2 SNEGSKA (reference sequence). The CDR3 sequence is 13 residues long. Trimming removed 0 bases at V and 3 bases at J, with 8 bases between. CDR3 loop: CSARDHSKETQYF. The CDR3, as DNA: TGCAGTGCTAGAGATCACTCGAAAGAGACCCAGTACTTC.

The CDR3 here is CASSTPHLGNEQFF. CDR3 nucleotide sequence: TGTGCCAGCAGTACCCCCCATTTGGGGAATGAGCAGTTCTTC. The V call is TRBV6-1, the J call TRBJ2-1, with D unresolved. The germline gives CDR1 MNHNS, CDR2 SASEGT. V was clipped by 5 bases and J by 7 bases, with 15 bases between them. This CDR3 spans 14 amino acids.

The chain links TRBV6-6 to TRBJ1-5; 11 nucleotides match TRBD1. Germline V CDR1 and CDR2: MNHNY, SVGAGI (reference sequence). V was clipped by 8 bases and J by 4 bases; unmatched bases: 7. CDR3 length: 15 residues. The CDR3 region has the DNA TGTGCCAGCCGCCCGGACAGGGGGCTGAATCAGCCCCAGCATTTT. Protein sequence: CASRPDRGLNQPQHF.

The chain combines TRBV20-1 with TRBJ1-1; no reliable D call. The V and J ends lost 6 bases and 0 bases respectively, with 14 bases between them. This CDR3 spans 14 amino acids. Germline V CDR1 and CDR2: DFQATT, SNEGSKA (reference sequence). CDR3 sequence reads: CSARPPGLNTEAFF. CDR3 DNA: TGCAGTGCCCGCCCCCCCGGGCTGAACACTGAAGCTTTCTTT.

This clonotype came up many times. The rearrangement joins TRBV7-2 to TRBJ1-2, with a weak D call TRBD1 (5 bases). Per germline, CDR1 SGHTA and CDR2 FQGNSA. The V gene lost 2 bases and the J gene lost 8 bases, with 12 bases spanning the gap. This CDR3 region has 13 residues. In nucleotides, the CDR3 is TGTGCCAGCAGCTTACGGGGGTTTGTGGGCTACACCTTC. This encodes CASSLRGFVGYTF. The whole variable domain, filled in from reference TRBV7-2 and TRBJ1-2, reads GAGVSQSPSNKVTEKGKDVELRCDPISGHTALYWYRQSLGQGLEFLIYFQGNSAPDKSGLPSDRFSAERTGGSVSTLTIQRTQQEDSAVYLCASSLRGFVGYTFGSGTRLTVV.

The chain uses TRBV28 and TRBJ2-3; tentatively, D is TRBD1 (6 bases). Per germline, CDR1 MDHEN and CDR2 SYDVKM. V dropped 6 bases and J dropped 3 bases, with 16 bases sitting between them. This CDR3 region has 15 residues. DNA for the CDR3: TGTGCCAGCAGAACATCTCAACAGGGAACAGATACGCAGTATTTT. Its protein product is CASRTSQQGTDTQYF.

This clonotype showed up just a few times. The rearrangement uses TRBV7-9 and TRBJ2-1; tentative D call: TRBD1 (6 bases). V was cut by 5 bases and J by 9 bases, with 11 bases left in between. The length of the CDR3 is 12 residues. Germline-derived CDR1 and CDR2 are SEHNR and FQNEAQ (reference sequence). The CDR3 DNA reads TGTGCCAGCAGCAACAGGGTGGGTGAGCAGTTCTTC. Translated: CASSNRVGEQFF.

The chain has TRBV11-3 and TRBJ2-1, with 9 bases lining up with TRBD2. CDR3 length equals 16 residues. With V trimmed by 1 base and J by 2 bases, 3 bases remained unmatched. Germline values: CDR1 SGHNT, CDR2 YENEEA. In DNA form, the CDR3 reads TGTGCCAGCAGCTTAGTAGCTAGCGGGACCTACAATGAGCAGTTCTTC. It encodes CASSLVASGTYNEQFF. Filled out from reference TRBV11-3 and TRBJ2-1, the complete variable domain reads EAGVVQSPRYKIIEKKQPVAFWCNPISGHNTLYWYLQNLGQGPELLIRYENEEAVDDSQLPKDRFSAERLKGVDSTLKIQPAELGDSAVYLCASSLVASGTYNEQFFGPGTRLTVL.

This clonotype was seen a handful of times. The rearrangement joins TRBV10-3 to TRBJ2-2, with TRBD2 identical over 7 bases. This CDR3 region has 12 residues. The V and J ends lost 8 bases and 6 bases, in that order; junction bases with no gene match: 3. Germline V gene data show CDR1 as ENHRY and CDR2 as SYGVKD. In DNA, the CDR3 is TGTGCCATCCTCGGGGGGTCCGGGGAGCTGTTTTTT. Translating gives CAILGGSGELFF.

The DNA for the CDR3 is TGCAGTGCTAACCCACTAGCGGGAAGGGGGAATGAGCAGTTCTTC. Translating it yields CSANPLAGRGNEQFF. The chain has TRBV20-1 and TRBJ2-1; TRBD2 aligns across 10 bases. In germline, CDR1 is DFQATT, CDR2 SNEGSKA (reference sequence). The CDR3 is made up of 15 amino acids. V shed 4 bases and J 7 bases; nucleotides not matched to a gene: 10.